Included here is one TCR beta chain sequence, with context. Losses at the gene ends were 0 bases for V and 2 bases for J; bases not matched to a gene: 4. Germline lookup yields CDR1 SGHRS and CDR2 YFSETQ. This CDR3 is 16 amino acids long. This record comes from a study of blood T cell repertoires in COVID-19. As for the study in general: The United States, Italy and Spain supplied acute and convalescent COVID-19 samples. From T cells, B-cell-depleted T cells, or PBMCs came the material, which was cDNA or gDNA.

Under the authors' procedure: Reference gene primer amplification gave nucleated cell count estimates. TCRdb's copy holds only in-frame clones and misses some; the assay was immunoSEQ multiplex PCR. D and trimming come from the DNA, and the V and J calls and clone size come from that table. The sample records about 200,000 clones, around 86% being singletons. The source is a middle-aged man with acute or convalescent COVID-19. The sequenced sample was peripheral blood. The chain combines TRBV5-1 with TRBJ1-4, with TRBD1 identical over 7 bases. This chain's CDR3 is CASSLGGTETNEKLFF. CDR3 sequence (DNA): TGCGCCAGCAGCTTGGGGGGGACAGAGACTAATGAAAAACTGTTTTTT.